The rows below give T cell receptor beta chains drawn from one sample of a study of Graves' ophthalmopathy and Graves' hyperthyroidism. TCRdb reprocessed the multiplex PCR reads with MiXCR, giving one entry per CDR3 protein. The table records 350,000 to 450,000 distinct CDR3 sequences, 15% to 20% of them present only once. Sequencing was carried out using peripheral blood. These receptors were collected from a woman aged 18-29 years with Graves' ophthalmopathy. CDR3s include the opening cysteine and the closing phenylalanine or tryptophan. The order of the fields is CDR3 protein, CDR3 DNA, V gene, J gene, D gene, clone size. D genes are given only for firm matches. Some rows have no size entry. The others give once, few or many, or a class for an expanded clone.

CASSLGQTQYTEAFF	TGTGCCAGCAGCTTAGGACAGACTCAGTACACTGAAGCTTTCTTT	TRBV7-2	TRBJ1-1	NA	few
CASSGRQENLGGYTF	TGTGCCAGCAGTGGGCGACAGGAAAACTTAGGAGGCTACACCTTC	TRBV12-3/TRBV12-4	TRBJ1-2	NA	NA
CASSSYGTEAFF	TGTGCCAGCAGCTCCTATGGGACTGAAGCTTTCTTT	TRBV12-3/TRBV12-4	TRBJ1-1	NA	many
CASSLREIPHGKSIYF	TGTGCCAGCAGTTTGCGTGAGATACCACATGGGAAGTCCATATATTTT	TRBV28	TRBJ1-3	NA	many
CASSLTGGNTGELFF	TGTGCCAGCAGCTTAACGGGGGGGAACACCGGGGAGCTGTTTTTT	TRBV7-3	TRBJ2-2	NA	many
CASSQTQGTEAFF	TGTGCCAGCAGCCAAACACAGGGAACTGAAGCTTTCTTT	TRBV2	TRBJ1-1	NA	NA
CASSSGPAEAFF	TGTGCCAGCAGCTCCGGACCGGCTGAAGCTTTCTTT	TRBV9	TRBJ1-1	NA	many
CASGPVQGENIQYF	TGTGCCAGCGGCCCGGTACAGGGGGAGAACATTCAGTACTTC	TRBV27	TRBJ2-4	TRBD1	many
CAWSVPGGWMNTEAFF	TGTGCCTGGAGTGTACCCGGGGGCTGGATGAACACTGAAGCTTTCTTT	TRBV30	TRBJ1-1	NA	many
CASSPRDRGRMDTEAFF	TGTGCCAGCAGCCCCCGGGACAGGGGGCGCATGGACACTGAAGCTTTCTTT	TRBV11-1	TRBJ1-1	TRBD1	many
CASSYRSIEENIQYF	TGTGCCAGCAGTTACAGAAGTATAGAAGAAAACATTCAGTACTTC	TRBV6-2/TRBV6-3	TRBJ2-4	NA	NA
CASRSATATNEKLFF	TGTGCCAGCAGGTCAGCGACAGCAACTAATGAAAAACTGTTTTTT	TRBV6-1	TRBJ1-4	NA	many
CASRGRDMNTEAFF	TGTGCCAGCAGGGGCAGGGATATGAACACTGAAGCTTTCTTT	TRBV6-5	TRBJ1-1	NA	many
CASSPGERRRGEQYF	TGTGCCAGCTCTCCGGGGGAGAGGCGACGGGGCGAGCAGTACTTC	TRBV18	TRBJ2-7	NA	few
CASSSGQLSPLHF	TGTGCCAGTAGTAGCGGACAGCTTTCACCCCTCCACTTT	TRBV19	TRBJ1-6	NA	many
CASSLGVRLAGAYEQYF	TGTGCCAGCAGCTTAGGGGTCCGGCTAGCGGGTGCCTACGAGCAGTACTTC	TRBV11-2	TRBJ2-7	TRBD2	NA
CASSLGEGNQPQHF	TGTGCCAGCAGTCTTGGGGAAGGCAATCAGCCCCAGCATTTT	TRBV2	TRBJ1-5	NA	many
CASSFNRVEETQYF	TGTGCCAGCAGCTTCAACAGGGTCGAAGAGACCCAGTACTTC	TRBV7-9	TRBJ2-5	NA	many
CASRETGGDNQPQHF	TGTGCCAGCAGGGAGACAGGGGGCGACAATCAGCCCCAGCATTTT	TRBV2	TRBJ1-5	TRBD1	many
CASSYSSDSSEQYF	TGTGCCAGCAGTTACTCGTCTGATTCCTCCGAGCAGTACTTC	TRBV6-2/TRBV6-3	TRBJ2-7	NA	many
CASSVGGVGDEQYF	TGTGCCAGCAGCGTAGGGGGGGTCGGGGACGAGCAGTACTTC	TRBV9	TRBJ2-7	NA	many
CSVRGTLYEQYF	TGCAGCGTCCGGGGGACACTTTACGAGCAGTACTTC	TRBV29-1	TRBJ2-7	NA	once
CASSLDGKQETQYF	TGTGCCAGCAGTTTAGACGGGAAACAAGAGACCCAGTACTTC	TRBV12-3/TRBV12-4	TRBJ2-5	NA	NA
CASSWVPQGAKNIQYF	TGTGCCAGCAGTTGGGTCCCCCAAGGGGCCAAAAACATTCAGTACTTC	TRBV6-2/TRBV6-3	TRBJ2-4	NA	many
CASSEVGDTEAHEQYF	TGCGCCAGCAGTGAGGTCGGGGACACCGAGGCCCACGAGCAGTACTTC	TRBV10-1	TRBJ2-7	NA	many
CASSLLARTANYGYTF	TGTGCCAGCAGTTTATTAGCCCGGACAGCAAACTATGGCTACACCTTC	TRBV28	TRBJ1-2	NA	many
CASSQEEQSSSYEQYF	TGCGCCAGCAGCCAAGAGGAGCAGTCAAGCTCCTACGAGCAGTACTTC	TRBV4-3	TRBJ2-7	NA	many
CASSFTQGIYEQYF	TGTGCCAGCAGCTTTACTCAAGGGATCTACGAGCAGTACTTC	TRBV7-9	TRBJ2-7	NA	NA
CASSLIRQTAEQYF	TGTGCCAGCAGCTTAATTAGGCAGACTGCCGAGCAGTACTTC	TRBV7-2	TRBJ2-7	NA	many
CASSSGVRGNTIYF	TGTGCCAGCAGCAGCGGCGTAAGGGGAAACACCATATATTTT	TRBV9	TRBJ1-3	NA	many
CASAGREHYGYTF	TGTGCCAGCGCGGGTCGGGAACACTATGGCTACACCTTC	TRBV28	TRBJ1-2	NA	many
CSARDPVEAGNTIYF	TGCAGTGCTAGAGATCCCGTTGAAGCTGGAAACACCATATATTTT	TRBV20-1	TRBJ1-3	NA	many
CASSLTPENTEAFF	TGTGCCAGCAGCTTAACGCCAGAGAACACTGAAGCTTTCTTT	TRBV7-3	TRBJ1-1	NA	many
CASSHSGRPGKPLHF	TGTGCCAGCAGTCACTCCGGACGGCCAGGGAAACCCCTCCACTTT	TRBV6-2/TRBV6-3	TRBJ1-6	NA	NA
CAWSVGRNYEQYF	TGTGCCTGGAGTGTGGGACGGAACTACGAGCAGTACTTC	TRBV30	TRBJ2-7	NA	many
CATSRKTGAETQYF	TGTGCCACCAGCAGGAAAACGGGGGCAGAGACCCAGTACTTC	TRBV15	TRBJ2-5	NA	many
CASSALDGLNHSPLHF	TGTGCCAGCTCAGCCTTAGACGGACTGAACCATTCACCCCTCCACTTT	TRBV18	TRBJ1-6	NA	many
CASSQSTGMNTEAFF	TGCGCCAGCAGCCAAAGTACGGGGATGAACACTGAAGCTTTCTTT	TRBV4-1	TRBJ1-1	NA	NA
CATGTGSGQPQHF	TGTGCCACCGGGACAGGGTCCGGTCAGCCCCAGCATTTT	TRBV6-2/TRBV6-3	TRBJ1-5	TRBD1	NA